The entry below gives a single T cell receptor beta chain sequence along with its context. Its specificity is unknown. The data were obtained in a study of T cell responses to AZD1222 COVID-19 vaccine. As for the study in general: Pooled together were second doses at about 4 or about 12 weeks. Findings of the study overall: Just 5 or 6 AZD1222 recipients tested seropositive at baseline.

The germline V gene encodes CDR1 LNHNV and CDR2 YYDKDF (reference sequence). The trim removed 0 bases at V and 5 bases at J, leaving 7 bases unmatched. CDR3 size: 16 residues. Libraries were prepared by immunoSEQ multiplex PCR; TCRdb keeps only in-frame clonotypes and omits some of them. The sample carries approximately 110,000 clones, approximately 89% recorded once. The origin of this receptor is an adult in good health. The sample was peripheral blood, taken on day 0 of AZD1222 vaccination. The chain uses TRBV15 and TRBJ1-2; TRBD1 matches at 9 bases. The CDR3 reads CATSRDRTGVIYGYTF. The CDR3 DNA follows: TGTGCCACCAGCAGAGATCGGACAGGGGTGATTTATGGCTACACCTTC.